The TCR beta chain under discussion was sequenced for a study of cytomegalovirus exposure and HLA in healthy donors. Study-wide results and limits: CMV serostatus was the only immune exposure information that was available. A few of the chains that were CMV-associated were confirmed in vitro to be specific for CMV antigens.

About this clone: As yet, its antigen is unknown.

Germline assignment: CDR1 SQVTM and CDR2 ANQGSEA. The CDR3 contains 16 residues. Vbeta (60) and Jbeta (13) primers were used in the PCR. Sequencing used immunoSEQ multiplex PCR; TCRdb keeps in-frame clones, though not all of them. The data contain hundreds of thousands of clones, about 80% of them singletons. The receptor was derived from a man in his forties in good health and CMV-seropositive. Sample: PBMCs. The chain couples TRBV29-1 to TRBJ2-5; 14 bases line up with TRBD2. The assigned J gene may be wrong: the sequence end matches TRBJ2-7 better. The CDR3 reads CSAEIRTSGRLGEQYF. The CDR3 DNA sequence: TGCAGCGCCGAAATTCGGACTAGCGGGAGGCTGGGCGAGCAGTACTTC.